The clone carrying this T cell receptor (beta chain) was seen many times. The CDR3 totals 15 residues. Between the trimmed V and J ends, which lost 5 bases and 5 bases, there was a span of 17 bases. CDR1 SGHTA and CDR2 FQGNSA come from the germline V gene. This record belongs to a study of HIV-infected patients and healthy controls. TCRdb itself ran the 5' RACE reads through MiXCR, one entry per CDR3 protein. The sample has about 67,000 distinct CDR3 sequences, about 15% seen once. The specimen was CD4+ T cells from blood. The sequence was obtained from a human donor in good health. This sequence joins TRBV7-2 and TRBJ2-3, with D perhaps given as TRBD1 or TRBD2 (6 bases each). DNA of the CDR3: TGTGCCAGCAGCCTGGGGGGCGCAGGTGTAGATACGCAGTATTTT. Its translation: CASSLGGAGVDTQYF.